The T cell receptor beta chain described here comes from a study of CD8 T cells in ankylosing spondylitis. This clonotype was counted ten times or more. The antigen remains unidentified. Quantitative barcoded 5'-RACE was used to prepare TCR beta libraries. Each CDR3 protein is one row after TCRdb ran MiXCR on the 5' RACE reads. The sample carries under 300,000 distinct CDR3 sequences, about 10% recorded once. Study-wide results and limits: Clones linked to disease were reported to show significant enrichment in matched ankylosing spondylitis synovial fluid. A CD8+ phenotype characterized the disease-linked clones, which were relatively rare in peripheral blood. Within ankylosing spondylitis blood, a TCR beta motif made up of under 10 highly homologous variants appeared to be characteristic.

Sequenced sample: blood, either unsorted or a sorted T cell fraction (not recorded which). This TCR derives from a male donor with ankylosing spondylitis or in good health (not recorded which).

CDR3 nucleotide sequence: TGCAGTGCTAGAGTCCCCCCCACGAGCAATGAGCAGTTCTTC. Translation: CSARVPPTSNEQFF. The V and J genes are TRBV20-1 and TRBJ2-1, with no clear D. CDR3 size: 14 residues. V was cut by 1 base and J by 6 bases, with 13 bases left in between. Germline CDR1 reads DFQATT; CDR2 reads SNEGSKA (reference sequence).